A selection of T cell receptor beta chains follows, all from one sample in a study of cytomegalovirus exposure and HLA in healthy donors. Using immunoSEQ multiplex PCR, the repertoire was profiled, and TCRdb retains in-frame clones only, with some absent. Its listing shows around 63,000 clones. Sequencing input: PBMCs. The receptors originated from a woman in her thirties in good health and CMV-seronegative. Each CDR3 is given with its conserved first and last residue. A D gene is named only where the DNA matches it firmly.

CDR3aa: CASSPRGLRPLQETQYF; CDR3nt: TGTGCCAGCAGCCCTCGAGGGCTGAGACCTCTCCAAGAGACCCAGTACTTC; len: 17; d_gene: -; j_gene: TRBJ2-5; v_gene: TRBV5-4
CDR3aa: CASSTGAYSNQPQHF; CDR3nt: TGTGCCAGCAGTACAGGGGCCTATAGCAATCAGCCCCAGCATTTT; len: 15; d_gene: TRBD1; j_gene: TRBJ1-5; v_gene: TRBV28
CDR3aa: CASSLGGANVLTF; CDR3nt: TGTGCCAGCTCACTCGGGGGGGCCAACGTCCTGACTTTC; len: 13; d_gene: -; j_gene: TRBJ2-6; v_gene: TRBV18
CDR3aa: CASRGRATYEQYF; CDR3nt: TGTGCCAGCAGAGGCAGGGCAACCTACGAGCAGTACTTC; len: 13; d_gene: -; j_gene: TRBJ2-7; v_gene: TRBV7-9
CDR3aa: CASRLGVREWSSYEQYF; CDR3nt: TGTGCCAGCAGACTAGGGGTCCGGGAGTGGAGCTCCTACGAGCAGTACTTC; len: 17; d_gene: -; j_gene: TRBJ2-7; v_gene: TRBV28
CDR3aa: CASSLRQGANEKLFF; CDR3nt: TGTGCCAGCAGCCTACGACAGGGCGCTAATGAAAAACTGTTTTTT; len: 15; d_gene: TRBD1; j_gene: TRBJ1-4; v_gene: TRBV5-6
CDR3aa: CASSRPASGGSNEQFF; CDR3nt: TGTGCCAGCAGCCGTCCGGCTAGCGGGGGCTCCAATGAGCAGTTCTTC; len: 16; d_gene: TRBD2; j_gene: TRBJ2-1; v_gene: TRBV27
CDR3aa: CASSTDTENQPQHF; CDR3nt: TGTGCCAGCAGTACCGACACCGAAAATCAGCCCCAGCATTTT; len: 14; d_gene: -; j_gene: TRBJ1-5; v_gene: TRBV2
CDR3aa: CASSIAGAGGYTF; CDR3nt: TGTGCCAGTAGTATCGCGGGGGCGGGTGGCTACACCTTC; len: 13; d_gene: -; j_gene: TRBJ1-2; v_gene: TRBV19
CDR3aa: CASTSPGGSPEAFF; CDR3nt: TGTGCCAGTACGAGCCCAGGGGGAAGCCCTGAAGCTTTCTTT; len: 14; d_gene: TRBD1; j_gene: TRBJ1-1; v_gene: TRBV19
CDR3aa: CASSLWGGTEAFF; CDR3nt: TGCGCCAGCAGCTTGTGGGGCGGAACTGAAGCTTTCTTT; len: 13; d_gene: -; j_gene: TRBJ1-1; v_gene: TRBV5-1
CDR3aa: CASSDRTSGAYEQYF; CDR3nt: TGCGCCAGCAGTGATAGGACTAGCGGGGCCTACGAGCAGTACTTC; len: 15; d_gene: TRBD2; j_gene: TRBJ2-7; v_gene: TRBV10-2
CDR3aa: CASSPGQGVQPQHF; CDR3nt: TGTGCCAGCAGCCCCGGCCAGGGTGTTCAGCCCCAGCATTTT; len: 14; d_gene: -; j_gene: TRBJ1-5; v_gene: TRBV5-6
CDR3aa: CASSKGQGEIKAFF; CDR3nt: TGTGCCAGCAGCAAGGGACAGGGAGAGATTAAAGCTTTCTTT; len: 14; d_gene: TRBD1; j_gene: TRBJ1-1; v_gene: TRBV5-4
CDR3aa: CASSHGLAYTGELFF; CDR3nt: TGTGCCAGCAGCCATGGACTAGCATACACCGGGGAGCTGTTTTTT; len: 15; d_gene: TRBD2; j_gene: TRBJ2-2; v_gene: TRBV4-2
CDR3aa: CASSTGREQYF; CDR3nt: TGTGCCAGCAGCACAGGGCGGGAGCAGTACTTC; len: 11; d_gene: -; j_gene: TRBJ2-7; v_gene: TRBV25-1
CDR3aa: CASSQVGTGANTGELFF; CDR3nt: TGCGCCAGCAGCCAAGTCGGGACAGGGGCGAACACCGGGGAGCTGTTTTTT; len: 17; d_gene: TRBD1; j_gene: TRBJ2-2; v_gene: TRBV4-1